This paragraph reports one T cell receptor beta chain. A single record per CDR3 protein comes from TCRdb applying MiXCR to the 5' RACE reads. The sample contains 15,000 or so distinct CDR3 sequences, about 21% of which appear only once. This sample was included in a study of T-cell memory formation after mild COVID-19. Sequencing was done on a sample of PBMCs or a T cell subset sorted from them (not recorded which). The clonotype was recovered from a man younger than 35 who had mild COVID-19 (a few samples of this study predate the infection). Cell type and time point are not known.

The DNA of the CDR3 is TGTGCCAGCAGTTTTACGGGGGCAGGGGCCAACGTCCTGACTTTC. Protein: CASSFTGAGANVLTF. The chain employs TRBV28 and TRBJ2-6; D possibly uses TRBD1 or TRBD2 (6 bases each). This CDR3 is 15 amino acids long. V was cut by 3 bases and J by 4 bases, with 10 bases left in between. Germline V CDR1 and CDR2: MDHEN, SYDVKM.